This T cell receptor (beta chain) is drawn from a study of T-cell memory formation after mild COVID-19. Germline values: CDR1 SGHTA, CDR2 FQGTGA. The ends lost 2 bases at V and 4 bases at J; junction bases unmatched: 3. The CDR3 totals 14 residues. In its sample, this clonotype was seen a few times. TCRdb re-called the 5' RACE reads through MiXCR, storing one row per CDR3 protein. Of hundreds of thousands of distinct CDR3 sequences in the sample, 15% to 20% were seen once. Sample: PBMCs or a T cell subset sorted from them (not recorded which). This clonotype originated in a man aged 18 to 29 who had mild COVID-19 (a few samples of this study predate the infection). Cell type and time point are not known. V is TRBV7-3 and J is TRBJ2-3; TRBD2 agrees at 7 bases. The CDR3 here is CASSLLAAPDTQYF. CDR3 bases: TGTGCCAGCAGCTTACTAGCGGCCCCAGATACGCAGTATTTT.